The 31 T cell receptor beta chains below were found in one sample sequenced in a study of technical replicates of blood from several donors. Produced via immunoSEQ multiplex PCR; TCRdb's table is partial and in-frame only. The data show some 49,000 clones, with about 93% seen just once and approximately 3.6% held by the top ten. The sequenced sample was PBMCs. The receptor source for this set is a human donor in good health. Some clones in this sample may be carry-over from other donors' samples.

The chain recombines TRBV4-1 with TRBJ1-5; D may be TRBD1 (6 bases). From germline, CDR1 is MGHRA and CDR2 YSYEKL. V lost 6 bases, J lost 6 bases, and 21 bases lay in between. This CDR3 spans 16 amino acids. CDR3 amino acids: CASRHEEGGGGQPQHF. In DNA, the CDR3 is TGCGCCAGCAGGCACGAAGAAGGGGGGGGCGGTCAGCCCCAGCATTTT.

The chain uses TRBV29-1 and TRBJ2-2, with 12 bases matching TRBD1. This CDR3 has 14 residues. Germline values: CDR1 SQVTM, CDR2 ANQGSEA. V lost 6 bases to trimming and J lost 5 bases; unmatched junction nucleotides: 4. The DNA of the CDR3 is TGCAGCGTCGGGGACAGGGGGCCAACCGGGGAGCTGTTTTTT. It encodes CSVGDRGPTGELFF.

The CDR3 sequence is CASSLGRVGEQYF. CDR3 DNA sequence: TGTGCCAGCAGCTTAGGCAGGGTAGGGGAGCAGTACTTC. This chain links TRBV7-2 with TRBJ2-7, with D perhaps TRBD1 (5 bases). This CDR3 comprises 13 residues. The germline gives CDR1 SGHTA, CDR2 FQGNSA. V shed 1 base and J shed 7 bases, with 11 bases lying between them.

The J gene is TRBJ2-7, the V gene TRBV7-9, with 7 bases identical to TRBD2. The germline gives CDR1 SEHNR, CDR2 FQNEAQ (reference sequence). This CDR3 has 13 amino acids. Trimming cost V 3 bases and J 6 bases; bases outside gene matches: 5. The CDR3 here is CASSLGREGEQYF. The CDR3 nucleotides read TGTGCCAGCAGCTTGGGCAGGGAGGGCGAGCAGTACTTC. Together with reference TRBV7-9 and TRBJ2-7, the CDR3 gives the full variable domain: DTGVSQNPRHKITKRGQNVTFRCDPISEHNRLYWYRQTLGQGPEFLTYFQNEAQLEKSRLLSDRFSAERPKGSFSTLEIQRTEQGDSAMYLCASSLGREGEQYFGPGTRLTVT.

This clone was seen once. The chain is built from TRBV2 and TRBJ1-5, with TRBD1 matching over 9 bases. V was pared by 4 bases and J by 7 bases, with 2 bases of the junction left unmatched. CDR1 and CDR2 from the germline V gene are SNHLY and FYNNEI. This CDR3 has 13 residues. The CDR3 is CASSATGGQPQHF. The CDR3 DNA reads TGTGCCAGCAGTGCGACAGGGGGACAGCCCCAGCATTTT. The complete variable domain, with remaining parts taken from reference TRBV2 and TRBJ1-5, reads EPEVTQTPSHQVTQMGQEVILRCVPISNHLYFYWYRQILGQKVEFLVSFYNNEISEKSEIFDDQFSVERPDGSNFTLKIRSTKLEDSAMYFCASSATGGQPQHFGDGTRLSIL.

The chain recombines TRBV7-3 with TRBJ2-7; D is possibly TRBD2 (6 bases). CDR3 size: 17 residues. Trimming shortened V by 11 bases and J by 0 bases, and 26 bases separated the two germline ends. Looked up from germline, CDR1 is SGHTA and CDR2 is FQGTGA. CDR3 sequence: CAGPNRRGWYSSYEQYF. CDR3 nucleotide sequence: TGTGCCGGACCTAACCGGCGGGGATGGTATAGCTCCTACGAGCAGTACTTC.

The V gene is TRBV19, the J gene TRBJ1-5; 10 nucleotides align to TRBD1. Per germline, CDR1 LNHDA and CDR2 SQIVND (reference sequence). The CDR3 contains 16 residues. Trimming removed 5 bases from V and 3 bases from J; junction bases left unmatched: 7. The CDR3 region is CASSFGQGGFNQPQHF. The DNA of the CDR3 is TGTGCCAGTAGTTTCGGACAGGGGGGTTTCAATCAGCCCCAGCATTTT.

CDR3 residues: CASSQWRTSGRLVSYEQYF. The CDR3 nucleotides read TGCGCCAGCAGCCAATGGAGGACTAGCGGGAGGCTAGTTTCCTACGAGCAGTACTTC. The rearrangement links TRBV4-3 to TRBJ2-7; TRBD2 aligns across 14 bases. Germline values: CDR1 LGHNA, CDR2 YSLEER. The trim removed 2 bases at V and 1 base at J, leaving 10 bases unmatched. This CDR3 is 19 amino acids long.

The chain combines TRBV5-1 with TRBJ1-1; 7 nucleotides match TRBD1. Germline lookup yields CDR1 SGHRS and CDR2 YFSETQ. J lost 0 bases, V lost 4 bases, and 3 bases had no gene match. The CDR3 length is 14 residues. CDR3 DNA: TGCGCCAGCAGCCCCGGGACAGTGAACACTGAAGCTTTCTTT. This sequence encodes CASSPGTVNTEAFF.

This clone has just a few counts. J is TRBJ2-1 and V is TRBV7-2; 12 nucleotides agree with TRBD2. This CDR3 contains 15 residues. V lost 5 bases to trimming and J lost 10 bases; unmatched junction nucleotides: 9. Germline CDR1 and CDR2: SGHTA and FQGNSA. The DNA of the CDR3 is TGTGCCAGCAGCCGGCTAGCGGGGGGGCCCCGAGAGCAGTTCTTC. Translating it yields CASSRLAGGPREQFF.

The rearrangement links TRBV6-1 to TRBJ1-1; D call uncertain. The V end lost 3 bases, the J end lost 4 bases, and 18 bases lay between the germline ends. The CDR3 is 16 residues long. Germline V CDR1 and CDR2: MNHNS, SASEGT. The CDR3 DNA is TGTGCCAGCAGTGATGAAATCATCTCCCCGGGCACTGAAGCTTTCTTT. Translated, it gives CASSDEIISPGTEAFF.

The rearrangement joins TRBV5-6 to TRBJ2-5, with 10 bases aligning to TRBD1. CDR1 is SGHDT, CDR2 YYEEEE, per germline. This CDR3 has 14 amino acids. The J segment lost 5 bases and the V segment lost 3 bases, leaving 4 bases of the junction unmatched. The CDR3 protein is CASSSGQGVETQYF. Written as DNA, the CDR3 is TGTGCCAGCAGCTCTGGACAGGGGGTTGAGACCCAGTACTTC.

The chain employs TRBV4-2 and TRBJ2-2; 9 nucleotides match TRBD2. Germline V lookup: CDR1 LGHNA, CDR2 YNFKEQ. Trimming took 1 base from V and 1 from J; bases not matched to a gene: 7. The CDR3 consists of 18 residues. CDR3 nucleotide sequence: TGTGCCAGCAGCCAAGTATCTGGCGGGGGGGGGAACACCGGGGAGCTGTTTTTT. Its translation: CASSQVSGGGGNTGELFF.

V usage is TRBV19 and J usage is TRBJ2-4, with D hard to call. The germline gives CDR1 LNHDA, CDR2 SQIVND (reference sequence). V dropped 4 bases and J dropped 1 base, with 11 bases sitting between them. The CDR3 extends over 15 amino acids. The CDR3 region has the DNA TGTGCCAGTAGTACCGGTTCTCTGGCCAAAAACATTCAGTACTTC. This encodes CASSTGSLAKNIQYF. Full variable domain (rest looked up from reference TRBV19 and TRBJ2-4): DGGITQSPKYLFRKEGQNVTLSCEQNLNHDAMYWYRQDPGQGLRLIYYSQIVNDFQKGDIAEGYSVSREKKESFPLTVTSAQKNPTAFYLCASSTGSLAKNIQYFGAGTRLSVL.

The gene calls are TRBV19 and TRBJ1-5, with D possibly being TRBD1 (5 bases). V was trimmed by 6 bases and J by 0 bases, leaving 15 bases between them. CDR3 length: 16 amino acids. Germline values: CDR1 LNHDA, CDR2 SQIVND (reference sequence). The CDR3: CASSPSQGYSNQPQHF. The DNA for the CDR3 is TGTGCCAGTAGCCCGTCCCAGGGTTATAGCAATCAGCCCCAGCATTTT.

V usage is TRBV30 and J usage is TRBJ2-7; 8 bases agree with TRBD2. V lost 4 bases, J lost 9 bases, and 11 bases stayed unmatched. Germline CDR1 and CDR2: GTSNPN and SVGIG (reference sequence). The CDR3 totals 13 residues. The CDR3 region has the DNA TGTGCCTGGACGCGGCGGGAGGTCCCGGGGCAGTACTTC. Translation: CAWTRREVPGQYF.

The sample holds a few counts of this clone. In DNA, the CDR3 is TGCGCCAGCAGCCAGGGGACAGGGGTTGGTGGCTACACCTTC. Translated: CASSQGTGVGGYTF. The V call is TRBV4-1, the J call TRBJ1-2; 10 bases agree with TRBD1. Per germline, CDR1 MGHRA and CDR2 YSYEKL. Trimming cost V 3 bases and J 7 bases; bases outside gene matches: 5. The CDR3 runs to 14 residues.

The J gene is TRBJ2-7, the V gene TRBV6-5; a possible D gene is TRBD2 (5 bases). Deletions cut 6 bases from V and 2 bases from J, with 11 bases between. Germline values: CDR1 MNHEY, CDR2 SVGAGI. This CDR3 comprises 13 residues. CDR3 in DNA: TGTGCCAGCAGCTTCGGACTGGCCTACGAGCAGTACTTC. It yields the protein CASSFGLAYEQYF.

The rearrangement uses TRBV19 and TRBJ2-2; D remains ambiguous. The V end was cut by 3 bases, the J end by 0 bases, with 2 bases between. Germline V gene sequence: CDR1 LNHDA, CDR2 SQIVND (reference sequence). The CDR3 has 13 residues. CDR3 coding DNA: TGTGCCAGTAGTATCACGAACACCGGGGAGCTGTTTTTT. Translation gives CASSITNTGELFF.

V gene TRBV29-1 combines with J gene TRBJ1-5; possible D gene TRBD1, 6 bases. The germline V and J ends were trimmed by 3 bases and 0 bases, with 18 bases remaining between them. This CDR3 contains 17 residues. The germline V gene has CDR1 SQVTM and CDR2 ANQGSEA. The CDR3 loop is CSVDRQGLLYSNQPQHF. The CDR3 DNA follows: TGCAGCGTTGATCGGCAGGGGCTTCTTTATAGCAATCAGCCCCAGCATTTT.

This sequence joins TRBV6-5 and TRBJ1-2, with no clear D. The CDR3 loop spans 13 amino acids. V lost 11 bases to trimming and J lost 4 bases, with 17 bases between them. Per the germline V gene, CDR1 is MNHEY and CDR2 is SVGAGI. The CDR3 coding sequence is TGTGCCGTTCGATCCGAGGGTACCTATGGCTACACCTTC. Its protein is CAVRSEGTYGYTF.

This rearrangement joins TRBV5-1 to TRBJ2-3, with a weak D call TRBD2 (6 bases). V was pared by 4 bases and J by 5 bases, with 17 bases between. The CDR3 spans 15 residues. CDR1 and CDR2 (germline): SGHRS, YFSETQ. The CDR3 loop is CASSPWVGEEDTQYF. CDR3 coding DNA: TGCGCCAGCAGCCCCTGGGTAGGGGAGGAAGATACGCAGTATTTT.

The chain has TRBV11-2 and TRBJ2-7; TRBD2 agrees at 9 bases. Germline assignment: CDR1 SGHAT and CDR2 FQNNGV. Trimming cost V 0 bases and J 7 bases; bases outside gene matches: 7. This CDR3 comprises 15 residues. CDR3 sequence reads: CASSLEIGTSSEQYF. The CDR3 bases are TGTGCCAGCAGCTTAGAAATTGGGACTAGCAGTGAGCAGTACTTC.

The table lists this clone with a count of one. V gene TRBV11-3 combines with J gene TRBJ2-1, with TRBD2 identical over 13 bases. The germline gives CDR1 SGHNT, CDR2 YENEEA. The CDR3 covers 17 residues. V shed 5 bases and J 7 bases; nucleotides not matched to a gene: 11. The CDR3 is CASSPRTSGGGGNEQFF. The DNA for the CDR3 is TGTGCCAGCAGCCCAAGGACTAGCGGGGGAGGAGGGAATGAGCAGTTCTTC.

V gene TRBV7-9 combines with J gene TRBJ1-2, with D hard to call. The germline gives CDR1 SEHNR, CDR2 FQNEAQ (reference sequence). The V end was cut by 6 bases, the J end by 8 bases, with 10 bases between. The length of the CDR3 is 11 residues. The CDR3 loop reads CASSSDWGYTF. The CDR3 DNA reads as TGTGCCAGCAGTTCGGACTGGGGCTACACCTTC.

The rearrangement joins TRBV5-4 to TRBJ1-6, with D perhaps matching TRBD1 (5 bases). Looked up from germline, CDR1 is SGHNT and CDR2 is YYREEE (reference sequence). Deletions cut 0 bases from V and 15 bases from J, with 16 bases between. The CDR3 loop spans 14 amino acids. CDR3 region: CASSLAAGNLGLHF. CDR3 nucleotide sequence: TGTGCCAGCAGCTTGGCCGCAGGGAACCTAGGCCTCCACTTT.

The genes are TRBV7-2 and TRBJ2-7; D is possibly TRBD2 (5 bases). The CDR3 has 17 residues. Per germline, CDR1 SGHTA and CDR2 FQGNSA. Trimming removed 1 base at V and 0 bases at J, with 16 bases between. CDR3 in amino acids: CASSLEFRHRGSYEQYF. CDR3 bases: TGTGCCAGCAGCTTAGAGTTCAGGCATCGGGGCTCCTACGAGCAGTACTTC.

The rearrangement uses TRBV10-3 and TRBJ2-3; tentative D call: TRBD2 (5 bases). The CDR3 has 14 amino acids. CDR1 and CDR2 from the germline V gene are ENHRY and SYGVKD. Trimming left V 5 bases short and J 2 bases short, with 11 bases between. The CDR3 DNA sequence: TGTGCCATCAGTTTCGAGCGGCTCACAGATACGCAGTATTTT. It translates to CAISFERLTDTQYF.

The V and J genes are TRBV7-8 and TRBJ2-2; 7 bases are a match to TRBD2. Germline lookup yields CDR1 SGHVS and CDR2 FQNEAQ. V was pared by 5 bases and J by 4 bases, with 7 bases of the junction left unmatched. The CDR3 covers 15 residues. The CDR3 sequence is CASSPWTSGTGELFF. Here the CDR3 DNA reads TGTGCCAGCAGCCCCTGGACTAGTGGCACCGGGGAGCTGTTTTTT.

The J gene is TRBJ2-3, the V gene TRBV7-9; no reliable D call. In germline, CDR1 is SEHNR, CDR2 FQNEAQ (reference sequence). The length of the CDR3 is 14 residues. V was pared by 6 bases and J by 0 bases, with 10 bases between. The CDR3 is CASSFGSSTDTQYF. CDR3 DNA: TGTGCCAGCAGTTTCGGGTCTAGCACAGATACGCAGTATTTT.

The chain employs TRBV5-6 and TRBJ2-1; 7 nucleotides line up with TRBD2. CDR1 and CDR2 (germline): SGHDT, YYEEEE. Trimming removed 5 bases from V and 1 base from J; junction bases left unmatched: 6. The CDR3 covers 15 residues. The CDR3 is CASRRGAGSYNEQFF. In DNA form, the CDR3 reads TGTGCCAGCAGGCGGGGAGCGGGATCCTACAATGAGCAGTTCTTC.